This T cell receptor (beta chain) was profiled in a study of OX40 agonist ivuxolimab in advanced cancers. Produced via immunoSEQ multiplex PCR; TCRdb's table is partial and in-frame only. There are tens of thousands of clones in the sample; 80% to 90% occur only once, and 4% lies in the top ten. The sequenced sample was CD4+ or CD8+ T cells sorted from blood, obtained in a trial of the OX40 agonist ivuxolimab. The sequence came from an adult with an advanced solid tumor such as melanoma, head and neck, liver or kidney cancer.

This CDR3 is CASSGTDQETQYF. The CDR3 DNA reads TGCGCCAGCAGCGGGACAGACCAAGAGACCCAGTACTTC. The chain recombines TRBV5-1 with TRBJ2-5, with TRBD1 identical over 7 bases. CDR3 size: 13 residues. Germline V CDR1 and CDR2: SGHRS, YFSETQ. Losses at the gene ends were 4 bases for V and 0 bases for J; bases not matched to a gene: 0. The entire variable domain, with the rest obtained from reference TRBV5-1 and TRBJ2-5, is as follows: KAGVTQTPRYLIKTRGQQVTLSCSPISGHRSVSWYQQTPGQGLQFLFEYFSETQRNKGNFPGRFSGRQFSNSRSEMNVSTLELGDSALYLCASSGTDQETQYFGPGTRLLVL.